A selection of T cell receptor beta chains follows, all from one sample in a study of identical twins. Each CDR3 protein is one row after TCRdb ran MiXCR on the 5' RACE reads. The table includes around 650,000 distinct CDR3 sequences, about 7.6% detected once. The same specimen was also included in a second study, on yellow fever vaccine responses in identical twins.

Sequenced sample: PBMCs. These receptors all stem from a woman younger than 35 in good health. Both conserved end residues are part of each CDR3. A D gene is named only where the DNA matches it firmly. Only some rows state a clone size, as once, few, many or a class for expanded clones.

clone size	V gene	D gene	J gene	CDR3 length	CDR3 protein	CDR3 DNA
few	TRBV20-1	NA	TRBJ2-3	14	CSAPGRGLVDTQYF	TGCAGTGCCCCGGGGCGGGGCTTAGTAGATACGCAGTATTTT
NA	TRBV20-1	NA	TRBJ1-5	14	CSASLGYSNQPQHF	TGCAGTGCCAGTTTGGGGTATAGCAATCAGCCCCAGCATTTT
NA	TRBV7-9	NA	TRBJ2-1	13	CASSLGVRGEQFF	TGTGCCAGCAGCTTAGGCGTGAGGGGTGAGCAGTTCTTC
few	TRBV12-3/TRBV12-4	NA	TRBJ2-7	15	CASSFGGARLYEQYF	TGTGCCAGCAGTTTTGGGGGGGCGAGGTTATACGAGCAGTACTTC
many	TRBV27	NA	TRBJ1-2	12	CASRSHGGGYTF	TGTGCCAGCAGGTCCCATGGGGGTGGCTACACCTTC
NA	TRBV29-1	TRBD2	TRBJ2-7	15	CSVGAGGLAGDEQYF	TGCAGCGTTGGGGCGGGTGGACTAGCGGGAGACGAGCAGTACTTC
NA	TRBV23-1	TRBD1	TRBJ1-1	16	CASSQIAGQGAVEAFF	TGCGCCAGCAGTCAGATCGCGGGACAGGGGGCTGTTGAAGCTTTCTTT
few	TRBV6-5	NA	TRBJ2-2	14	CASSYSPGAGELFF	TGTGCCAGCAGTTACTCTCCAGGGGCCGGGGAGCTGTTTTTT
many	TRBV12-3/TRBV12-4	TRBD1	TRBJ2-7	14	CASSLGQAYGEQYF	TGTGCCAGCAGTCTCGGACAGGCATATGGCGAGCAGTACTTC
NA	TRBV5-6	NA	TRBJ2-7	15	CASSSAERSSYEQYF	TGTGCCAGCAGCTCTGCCGAGCGGAGCTCCTACGAGCAGTACTTC
few	TRBV7-3	NA	TRBJ2-1	16	CASSQGGGKSYNEQFF	TGTGCCAGCAGCCAAGGGGGGGGGAAGTCCTACAATGAGCAGTTCTTC
many	TRBV6-5	TRBD2	TRBJ2-7	14	CASSYGTSGSMQYF	TGTGCCAGCAGTTATGGGACTAGCGGGAGTATGCAGTACTTC
NA	TRBV7-6	NA	TRBJ2-7	13	CASSLEFAYEQYF	TGTGCCAGCAGCTTAGAGTTTGCCTACGAGCAGTACTTC
few	TRBV11-1	NA	TRBJ2-5	14	CASSVGGIGETQYF	TGTGCCAGCAGCGTTGGAGGGATTGGAGAGACCCAGTACTTC
many	TRBV5-6	TRBD1	TRBJ2-3	15	CASSLGQGYTDTQYF	TGTGCCAGCAGTCTTGGACAGGGGTACACAGATACGCAGTATTTT
many	TRBV7-9	TRBD1	TRBJ1-6	15	CASSFLGQGNSPLHF	TGTGCCAGCAGCTTTCTCGGACAGGGGAATTCACCCCTCCACTTT
few	TRBV20-1	TRBD2	TRBJ2-5	13	CSATGTSLQTQYF	TGCAGTGCCACCGGGACTAGCCTCCAGACCCAGTACTTC
NA	TRBV11-2	TRBD1	TRBJ2-1	16	CASSFLQGAIGNEQFF	TGTGCCAGCAGCTTCTTACAGGGGGCGATTGGCAATGAGCAGTTCTTC
few	TRBV28	NA	TRBJ1-5	14	CASRTVYSNQPQHF	TGTGCCAGCAGGACGGTTTATAGCAATCAGCCCCAGCATTTT
many	TRBV28	NA	TRBJ1-2	18	CASSSLTAKPGRNYGYTF	TGTGCCAGCAGTTCATTAACCGCAAAACCGGGAAGGAACTATGGCTACACCTTC
NA	TRBV9	NA	TRBJ2-7	15	CASSVSLGYSYEQYF	TGTGCCAGCAGTGTGAGTCTCGGGTACTCCTACGAGCAGTACTTC
many	TRBV6-2/TRBV6-3	NA	TRBJ2-7	14	CASSPSLKSYEQYF	TGTGCCAGCAGCCCCTCACTCAAGTCCTACGAGCAGTACTTC
many	TRBV28	TRBD1	TRBJ1-1	18	CASSLGHEPGQLNTEAFF	TGTGCCAGCAGTTTGGGTCATGAGCCGGGACAGTTGAACACTGAAGCTTTCTTT
NA	TRBV4-1	TRBD2	TRBJ2-1	17	CASSLASRGGPYNEQFF	TGCGCCAGCAGCCTAGCAAGTCGGGGGGGGCCCTACAATGAGCAGTTCTTC
NA	TRBV12-5	NA	TRBJ2-3	13	CASGLGSPQEQYF	TGTGCTAGTGGTTTAGGCAGCCCCCAGGAGCAGTATTTT
NA	TRBV18	NA	TRBJ1-5	14	CASSPTDSNQPQHF	TGTGCCAGCTCTCCCACGGATAGCAATCAGCCCCAGCATTTT
few	TRBV20-1	NA	TRBJ2-2	16	CSAPMGELTNTGELFF	TGCAGTGCCCCTATGGGCGAGCTTACGAACACCGGGGAGCTGTTTTTT
NA	TRBV6-2/TRBV6-3	TRBD2	TRBJ2-7	18	CASRWTSGHGTSFYEQYF	TGTGCCAGCAGATGGACTAGCGGGCACGGCACGTCCTTCTACGAGCAGTACTTC
many	TRBV28	NA	TRBJ2-3	13	CASKSTGTDTQYF	TGTGCCAGTAAGTCTACCGGCACAGATACGCAGTATTTT
NA	TRBV20-1	TRBD2	TRBJ2-7	14	CSASTSGGAYEQYF	TGCAGTGCTTCGACTAGCGGAGGGGCCTACGAGCAGTACTTC
NA	TRBV4-1	TRBD2	TRBJ2-1	17	CASSQEWIGGGASEQFF	TGCGCCAGCAGCCAAGAGTGGATTGGCGGGGGGGCCAGTGAGCAGTTCTTC
few	TRBV12-3/TRBV12-4	TRBD2	TRBJ2-4	17	CASSLGGGGVAKNIQYF	TGTGCCAGCAGTTTGGGGGGGGGAGGGGTAGCCAAAAACATTCAGTACTTC
many	TRBV5-1	NA	TRBJ2-1	13	CASSTPTRAEQFF	TGCGCCAGCAGCACACCCACTAGGGCTGAGCAGTTCTTC
many	TRBV5-1	NA	TRBJ1-2	13	CASSLDGDYGYTF	TGCGCCAGCAGCTTAGACGGGGACTATGGCTACACCTTC
many	TRBV20-1	TRBD2	TRBJ2-5	16	CSARDLQAGDQETQYF	TGCAGTGCTAGAGATTTACAAGCGGGGGACCAAGAGACCCAGTACTTC
many	TRBV27	NA	TRBJ2-1	13	CASSLFGGGEQFF	TGTGCCAGCAGTTTATTTGGGGGCGGGGAGCAGTTCTTC
many	TRBV5-1	TRBD2	TRBJ2-3	17	CASSYGTSGVRTDTQYF	TGCGCCAGCAGCTATGGGACTAGCGGGGTCCGCACAGATACGCAGTATTTT
NA	TRBV7-3	NA	TRBJ2-6	16	CASSSGPGSGANVLTF	TGTGCCAGCAGCTCGGGACCGGGCTCTGGGGCCAACGTCCTGACTTTC
NA	TRBV12-3/TRBV12-4	TRBD2	TRBJ2-5	14	CASSGGLAEETQYF	TGTGCCAGCAGCGGGGGACTAGCGGAAGAGACCCAGTACTTC
NA	TRBV12-3/TRBV12-4	TRBD1	TRBJ1-1	17	CASRTGTGGSSGTEAFF	TGTGCCAGCAGGACCGGGACAGGGGGGTCCTCTGGCACTGAAGCTTTCTTT
NA	TRBV20-1	TRBD2	TRBJ2-1	14	CSASVAGGGNEQFF	TGCAGTGCTAGTGTTGCGGGAGGCGGGAATGAGCAGTTCTTC
many	TRBV29-1	NA	TRBJ2-2	18	CSVEDEVGQTPRAGELFF	TGCAGCGTTGAAGATGAGGTTGGACAGACTCCCCGGGCCGGGGAGCTGTTTTTT
few	TRBV6-1	NA	TRBJ2-1	14	CASSPGMSGDEQFF	TGTGCCAGCAGTCCCGGGATGTCGGGAGATGAGCAGTTCTTC
NA	TRBV28	NA	TRBJ2-1	14	CASSYFGEGYEQFF	TGTGCCAGCAGTTATTTCGGCGAGGGCTATGAGCAGTTCTTC
many	TRBV15	NA	TRBJ1-1	14	CATSRARGLGEAFF	TGTGCCACCAGCAGAGCTAGGGGTTTAGGTGAAGCTTTCTTT